This T cell receptor (beta chain) comes out of a study of T cell responses to AZD1222 COVID-19 vaccine. Points from the study as a whole: Compared with day 0, the breadth and depth of the Spike-specific TCR repertoire rose significantly after two doses of AZD1222. Epitopes outside B.1.351 and B.1.1.7 mutated regions reportedly drew nearly half of spike TCRs. Donors, mostly white British, included more females; clonal diversity was possibly underestimated.

Trimming took 1 base from V and 8 from J; bases not matched to a gene: 5. The germline gives CDR1 KGHDR, CDR2 SFDVKD. This CDR3 is built from 14 residues. Turning to this clone: Its antigen remains unidentified.

Clones were sequenced by immunoSEQ multiplex PCR, and TCRdb holds only the in-frame ones, with some missing. This repertoire shows 75,000 to 100,000 clones, 70% to 90% found once; its top ten account for less than 3.5%. The sequence was collected from an adult in good health. This specimen consisted of peripheral blood, obtained on day 0 of AZD1222 vaccination. V usage is TRBV24-1 and J usage is TRBJ1-2; 8 nucleotides match TRBD1. CDR3 in amino acids: CATSDFRTGSGYTF. The CDR3 DNA follows: TGTGCCACCAGTGATTTTCGGACAGGGTCGGGCTACACCTTC.